The source of this T cell receptor (beta chain) is a study of blood T cell repertoires in COVID-19. The CDR3 contains 16 residues. CDR1 and CDR2 (germline): MNHNY, SVGAGI (reference sequence). Trimming left V 4 bases short and J 0 bases short, with 10 bases between. Sequencing used immunoSEQ multiplex PCR; TCRdb keeps in-frame clones, though not all of them. The sample lists over 100,000 clones, about 89% occurring once. Sequenced: peripheral blood. The gene calls are TRBV6-6 and TRBJ1-6, with D unresolved. This sequence originates from a human donor in a cohort sampled during active COVID-19. DNA for the CDR3: TGTGCCAGCAGTTTTTCACCGAGCTCCTATAATTCACCCCTCCACTTT. It translates to CASSFSPSSYNSPLHF.